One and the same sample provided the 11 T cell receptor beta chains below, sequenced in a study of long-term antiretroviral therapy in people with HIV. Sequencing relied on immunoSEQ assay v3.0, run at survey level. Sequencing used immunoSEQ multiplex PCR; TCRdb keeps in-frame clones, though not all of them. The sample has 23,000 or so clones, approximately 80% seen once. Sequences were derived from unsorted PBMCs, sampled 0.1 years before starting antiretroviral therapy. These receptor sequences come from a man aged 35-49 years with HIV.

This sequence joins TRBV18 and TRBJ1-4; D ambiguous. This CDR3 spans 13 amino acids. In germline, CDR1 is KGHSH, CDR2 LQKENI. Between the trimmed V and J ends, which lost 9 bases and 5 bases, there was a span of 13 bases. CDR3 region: CASGRAANEKLFF. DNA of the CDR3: TGTGCCAGTGGACGCGCAGCGAATGAAAAACTGTTTTTT.

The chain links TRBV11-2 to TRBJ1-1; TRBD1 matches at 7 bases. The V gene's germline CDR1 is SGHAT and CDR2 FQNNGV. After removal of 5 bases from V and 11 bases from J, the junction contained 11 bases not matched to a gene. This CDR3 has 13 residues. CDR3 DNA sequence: TGTGCCAGCAGCGCAGGGGGGACGAGGGGGGCTTTCTTT. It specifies CASSAGGTRGAFF. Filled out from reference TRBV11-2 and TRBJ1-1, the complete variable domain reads EAGVAQSPRYKIIEKRQSVAFWCNPISGHATLYWYQQILGQGPKLLIQFQNNGVVDDSQLPKDRFSAERLKGVDSTLKIQPAKLEDSAVYLCASSAGGTRGAFFGQGTRLTVV.

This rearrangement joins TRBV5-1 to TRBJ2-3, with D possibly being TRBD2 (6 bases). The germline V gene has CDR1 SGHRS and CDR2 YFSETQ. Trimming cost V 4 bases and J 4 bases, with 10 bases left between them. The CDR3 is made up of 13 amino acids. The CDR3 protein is CASSISGSDTQYF. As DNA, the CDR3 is TGCGCCAGCAGCATTAGCGGATCAGATACGCAGTATTTT.

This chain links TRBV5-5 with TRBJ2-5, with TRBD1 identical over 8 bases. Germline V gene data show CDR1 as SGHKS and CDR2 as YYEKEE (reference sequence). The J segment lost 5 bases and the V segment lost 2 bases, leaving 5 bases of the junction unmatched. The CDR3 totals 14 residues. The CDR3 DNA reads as TGTGCCAGCAGCTTTCAGGGGGCGCAGGAGACCCAGTACTTC. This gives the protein CASSFQGAQETQYF. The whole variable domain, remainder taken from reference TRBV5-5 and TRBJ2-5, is DAGVTQSPTHLIKTRGQQVTLRCSPISGHKSVSWYQQVLGQGPQFIFQYYEKEERGRGNFPDRFSARQFPNYSSELNVNALLLGDSALYLCASSFQGAQETQYFGPGTRLLVL.

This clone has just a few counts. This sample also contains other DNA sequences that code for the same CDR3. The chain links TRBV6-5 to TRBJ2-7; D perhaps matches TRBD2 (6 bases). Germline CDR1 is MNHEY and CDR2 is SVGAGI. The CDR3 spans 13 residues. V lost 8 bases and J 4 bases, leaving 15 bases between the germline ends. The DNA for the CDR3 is TGTGCCAGCCGCCTGCGGGATTCATACGAGCAGTACTTC. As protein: CASRLRDSYEQYF.

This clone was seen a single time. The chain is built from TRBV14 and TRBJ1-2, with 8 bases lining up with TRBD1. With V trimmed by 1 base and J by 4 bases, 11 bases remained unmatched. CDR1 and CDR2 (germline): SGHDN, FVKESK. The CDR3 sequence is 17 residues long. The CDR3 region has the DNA TGTGCCAGCAGCCAAGTGGAGGCCAGGGGGCTTGCCTATGGCTACACCTTC. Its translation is CASSQVEARGLAYGYTF.

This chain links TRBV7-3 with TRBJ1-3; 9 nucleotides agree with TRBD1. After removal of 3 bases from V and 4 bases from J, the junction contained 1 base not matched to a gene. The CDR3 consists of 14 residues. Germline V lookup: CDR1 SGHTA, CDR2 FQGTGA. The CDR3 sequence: CASSLGQGGNTIYF. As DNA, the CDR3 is TGTGCCAGCAGCTTGGGACAGGGAGGAAACACCATATATTTT.

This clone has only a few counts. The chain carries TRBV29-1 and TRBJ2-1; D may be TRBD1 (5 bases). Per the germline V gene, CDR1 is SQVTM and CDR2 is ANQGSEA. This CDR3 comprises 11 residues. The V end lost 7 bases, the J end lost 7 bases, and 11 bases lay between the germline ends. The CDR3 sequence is CSARTLNEQFF. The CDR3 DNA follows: TGCAGCGCCCGGACACTTAATGAGCAGTTCTTC.

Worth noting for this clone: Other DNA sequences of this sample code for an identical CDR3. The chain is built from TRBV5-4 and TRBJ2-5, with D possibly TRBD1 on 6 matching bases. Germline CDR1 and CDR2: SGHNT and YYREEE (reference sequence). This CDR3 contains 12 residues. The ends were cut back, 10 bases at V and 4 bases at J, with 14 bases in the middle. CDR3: CAVAQGRETQYF. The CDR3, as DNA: TGTGCCGTAGCACAGGGAAGAGAGACCCAGTACTTC.

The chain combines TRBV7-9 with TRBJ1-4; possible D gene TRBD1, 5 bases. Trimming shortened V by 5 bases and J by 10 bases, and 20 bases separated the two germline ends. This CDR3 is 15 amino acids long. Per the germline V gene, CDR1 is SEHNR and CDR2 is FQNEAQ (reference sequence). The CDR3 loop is CASSVGGLPDGKLFF. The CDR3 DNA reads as TGTGCCAGCAGCGTGGGGGGGTTACCAGACGGAAAACTGTTTTTT. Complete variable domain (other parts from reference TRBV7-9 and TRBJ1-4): DTGVSQNPRHKITKRGQNVTFRCDPISEHNRLYWYRQTLGQGPEFLTYFQNEAQLEKSRLLSDRFSAERPKGSFSTLEIQRTEQGDSAMYLCASSVGGLPDGKLFFGSGTQLSVL.

This CDR3 reads CASSQRLEDTQYF. CDR3 sequence (DNA): TGCGCCAGCAGCCAAAGGCTAGAAGATACGCAGTATTTT. The chain carries TRBV4-3 and TRBJ2-3, with D uncertain. V lost 2 bases and J lost 5, with 8 bases in between. The CDR3 covers 13 residues. The germline V gene has CDR1 LGHNA and CDR2 YSLEER.